This T cell receptor beta chain originates from a study of T cells in Graves' hyperthyroidism and ophthalmopathy. The germline V and J ends were trimmed by 3 bases and 9 bases, with 11 bases remaining between them. The CDR3 is 12 residues long. The germline V gene encodes CDR1 SEHNR and CDR2 FQNEAQ (reference sequence). What was amplified from RNA transcripts were TCR beta CDR3 regions. The HTBI primer set drove a first-round RT-PCR of the TCR CDR3. MiXCR was run by TCRdb on the multiplex PCR reads, yielding one entry per CDR3 protein. This sample yields about 680,000 distinct CDR3 sequences, of which approximately 40% are seen a single time; 31% belongs to the top ten.

V and J are TRBV7-9 and TRBJ2-5; no clear D. This clonotype was sampled from a woman between 40 and 50 years old with Graves' hyperthyroidism. The sequencing input was blood. This CDR3 reads CASSLHHQPQYF. In DNA form, the CDR3 reads TGTGCCAGCAGCTTGCATCATCAGCCCCAGTACTTC.